The 30 T cell receptor beta chains presented below share a single source sample, sequenced in a study of cytomegalovirus exposure and HLA in healthy donors. PCR amplification relied on 60 Vbeta primers (plus 13 Jbeta primers). TCRdb keeps only in-frame clones here, not all; method: immunoSEQ multiplex PCR. Of about 170,000 clones listed, 76% are singletons. Sequencing used PBMCs. These receptors were collected from a female donor in good health and CMV-seronegative.

The CDR3 loop reads CASSLVFYGYTF. CDR3 DNA: TGTGCCAGCAGCTTGGTCTTCTATGGCTACACCTTC. The chain recombines TRBV5-6 with TRBJ1-2; D is uncertain. V lost 0 bases and J lost 4, with 4 bases in between. The CDR3 is 12 residues long. Germline CDR1 reads SGHDT; CDR2 reads YYEEEE.

The V call is TRBV7-8, the J call TRBJ1-6; 8 nucleotides align to TRBD1. Germline V lookup: CDR1 SGHVS, CDR2 FQNEAQ. The CDR3 length is 17 residues. With 6 bases clipped from V and 7 bases from J, the junction kept 14 bases outside the gene matches. In nucleotides, the CDR3 is TGTGCCAGCAGACCAAAAGGCCGGGACAGGTGGAATTCACCCCTCCACTTT. Protein sequence: CASRPKGRDRWNSPLHF.

The V and J genes are TRBV7-9 and TRBJ2-1; D not certain. V gave up 4 bases and J gave up 15 bases, with 22 bases separating them. The CDR3 sequence is 14 residues long. From germline, CDR1 is SEHNR and CDR2 FQNEAQ (reference sequence). CDR3 loop: CASSSPKVGFFLFF. The CDR3 nucleotides read TGTGCCAGCAGCTCACCCAAGGTGGGCTTTTTTCTGTTCTTC.

The CDR3 DNA reads TGTGCCAGCAGTGAAAGCCAAATTCGCGAGCAGTACTTC. Translated, it gives CASSESQIREQYF. The chain combines TRBV6-1 with TRBJ2-7, with D unresolved. With 2 bases removed from V and 6 bases from J, the gap between germline ends came to 11 bases. Germline CDR1 and CDR2: MNHNS and SASEGT. This CDR3 has 13 residues.

The chain couples TRBV11-2 to TRBJ2-1; 13 bases line up with TRBD2. CDR3 length equals 15 residues. J gave up 9 bases and V 5 bases, and 7 bases lay outside the gene matches. The germline CDR1 and CDR2 sequences are SGHAT and FQNNGV. The CDR3, as DNA: TGTGCCAGCAGCCGGACTAGCGGGAGATCTGGTGAGCAGTTCTTC. Translation: CASSRTSGRSGEQFF.

The rearrangement joins TRBV19 to TRBJ1-5, with a possible D match to TRBD1 (6 bases). The germline CDR1 and CDR2 sequences are LNHDA and SQIVND (reference sequence). This CDR3 region has 15 residues. V lost 7 bases and J lost 3, with 16 bases in between. The CDR3 region is CASTFSGATNQPQHF. For the CDR3, the DNA is TGTGCCAGTACCTTCTCAGGGGCCACCAATCAGCCCCAGCATTTT.

This clone was counted only a few times. This rearrangement joins TRBV29-1 to TRBJ2-1; 15 bases agree with TRBD2. Germline CDR1 is SQVTM and CDR2 is ANQGSEA. This CDR3 comprises 16 residues. V gave up 4 bases and J gave up 9 bases; unmatched junction bases: 10. This CDR3 reads CSVAQPGLAGGGEQFF. The CDR3, as DNA: TGCAGCGTTGCCCAACCGGGACTAGCGGGAGGAGGTGAGCAGTTCTTC.

This clone was counted a single time. The chain employs TRBV15 and TRBJ1-1; 10 nucleotides agree with TRBD1. This CDR3 has 15 residues. V gave up 5 bases and J gave up 5 bases; unmatched junction bases: 8. Germline V gene data show CDR1 as LNHNV and CDR2 as YYDKDF (reference sequence). Here the CDR3 reads CATSLDRGRWTEAFF. The CDR3 bases are TGTGCCACCAGCTTAGACAGGGGGCGGTGGACTGAAGCTTTCTTT.

V gene TRBV6-1 combines with J gene TRBJ2-5, with D uncertain. Germline V lookup: CDR1 MNHNS, CDR2 SASEGT. V lost 7 bases, J lost 4 bases, and 13 bases lay in between. The CDR3 contains 13 residues. The CDR3, as DNA: TGTGCCAGCACGAGGCGGTTGGGAGAGACCCAGTACTTC. Amino acid sequence: CASTRRLGETQYF.

This clone was observed a few times. J is TRBJ2-7 and V is TRBV7-2, with D tentatively TRBD2 (6 bases). Germline loops: CDR1 SGHTA, CDR2 FQGNSA. V shed 5 bases and J shed 4 bases, with 12 bases lying between them. The CDR3 has 13 residues. DNA of the CDR3: TGTGCCAGCAGCCGCGCGGGACTTTACGAGCAGTACTTC. Translated, it gives CASSRAGLYEQYF.

This clone was seen more than once but under ten times. J is TRBJ2-7 and V is TRBV19; maybe TRBD1 (5 bases). The CDR3 extends over 17 amino acids. V lost 6 bases and J lost 2, with 23 bases in between. Germline V CDR1 and CDR2: LNHDA, SQIVND (reference sequence). The CDR3 DNA sequence: TGTGCCAGTAGCACCAATCACGGACAAACTATCACCTACGAGCAGTACTTC. It translates to CASSTNHGQTITYEQYF.

The chain couples TRBV27 to TRBJ2-3, with 7 bases fitting TRBD1. From germline, CDR1 is MNHEY and CDR2 SMNVEV (reference sequence). V was clipped by 5 bases and J by 1 base; unmatched bases: 6. The CDR3 contains 15 residues. The DNA of the CDR3 is TGTGCCAGCAGTGAAATCACAGGGGGCACAGATACGCAGTATTTT. Translation: CASSEITGGTDTQYF.

V and J are TRBV7-3 and TRBJ2-3; 12 bases fit TRBD2. The CDR3 extends over 16 amino acids. The J segment lost 5 bases and the V segment lost 0 bases, leaving 3 bases of the junction unmatched. Germline CDR1 and CDR2: SGHTA and FQGTGA. The CDR3 sequence: CASSLTPSGRGDTQYF. The CDR3, as DNA: TGTGCCAGCAGCTTAACTCCTAGCGGGAGGGGAGATACGCAGTATTTT.

The chain employs TRBV29-1 and TRBJ1-1; D call uncertain. V lost 3 bases and J lost 1, with 9 bases in between. The CDR3 runs 13 residues. Germline V gives CDR1 SQVTM, CDR2 ANQGSEA. The CDR3 here is CSVDGRGNTEAFF. For the CDR3, the DNA is TGCAGCGTTGATGGGCGGGGGAACACTGAAGCTTTCTTT.

This clone appeared once. V and J are TRBV5-1 and TRBJ1-4; the D gene is possibly TRBD1 (6 bases). CDR1 and CDR2 from the germline V gene are SGHRS and YFSETQ. V was trimmed by 0 bases and J by 6 bases, leaving 12 bases between them. The CDR3 consists of 15 residues. The DNA for the CDR3 is TGCGCCAGCAGCTTGGGACAGGTTAAGGATGAAAAACTGTTTTTT. Residues: CASSLGQVKDEKLFF.

This clone was observed a handful of times. The chain has TRBV20-1 and TRBJ1-2, with TRBD1 as a possible D gene (5 bases). The germline gives CDR1 DFQATT, CDR2 SNEGSKA (reference sequence). The CDR3 covers 11 residues. V was trimmed by 6 bases and J by 8 bases, leaving 13 bases between them. The CDR3 nucleotides read TGCAGTGCCCTGACAGCCGGGGGCTACACCTTC. This encodes CSALTAGGYTF.

The V call is TRBV15, the J call TRBJ1-1; 12 bases fit TRBD1. V dropped 1 base and J dropped 4; count of bases not matched to a gene: 1. The CDR3 sequence is 15 residues long. CDR1 is LNHNV and CDR2 is YYDKDF in the germline V gene (reference sequence). DNA of the CDR3: TGTGCCACCAGCAGAGGGGGACAGGGGGCCACTGAAGCTTTCTTT. This encodes CATSRGGQGATEAFF. Variable domain in full (rest from reference TRBV15 and TRBJ1-1): DAMVIQNPRYQVTQFGKPVTLSCSQTLNHNVMYWYQQKSSQAPKLLFHYYDKDFNNEADTPDNFQSRRPNTSFCFLDIRSPGLGDTAMYLCATSRGGQGATEAFFGQGTRLTVV.

V is TRBV19 and J is TRBJ2-5, with 8 bases matching TRBD1. The DNA end is a closer match to TRBJ2-7, so the J assignment may be wrong. CDR3 length: 14 amino acids. Germline values: CDR1 LNHDA, CDR2 SQIVND (reference sequence). CDR3 sequence: CASSTSGQVHEQYF. The CDR3 nucleotides are TGTGCCAGTAGTACCTCGGGACAGGTCCACGAGCAGTACTTC.

The genes are TRBV6-4 and TRBJ1-2, with D perhaps matching TRBD1 (5 bases). Trimming took off 7 bases at V and 0 bases at J, with 18 bases between the two ends. CDR3 size: 16 residues. Germline V lookup: CDR1 MRHNA, CDR2 SNTAGT. This CDR3 reads CASNSQGSGSNYGYTF. DNA for the CDR3: TGTGCCAGCAATAGCCAGGGTTCAGGTTCTAACTATGGCTACACCTTC.

This clone was seen a few times. The chain employs TRBV5-5 and TRBJ2-1; 9 positions match TRBD2. J lost 9 bases, V lost 0 bases, and 10 bases had no gene match. The CDR3 extends over 16 amino acids. Germline CDR1 SGHKS, CDR2 YYEKEE (reference sequence). The CDR3 loop is CASSLGGGGAGGEQFF. The CDR3 DNA sequence: TGTGCCAGCAGCTTGGGGGGCGGGGGGGCAGGCGGTGAGCAGTTCTTC. Using reference TRBV5-5 and TRBJ2-1 for the parts outside the CDR3, the full variable domain is DAGVTQSPTHLIKTRGQQVTLRCSPISGHKSVSWYQQVLGQGPQFIFQYYEKEERGRGNFPDRFSARQFPNYSSELNVNALLLGDSALYLCASSLGGGGAGGEQFFGPGTRLTVL.

The rearrangement joins TRBV27 to TRBJ1-2; D is ambiguous. V lost 2 bases and J lost 4, with 11 bases in between. Germline CDR1 MNHEY, CDR2 SMNVEV (reference sequence). The length of the CDR3 is 14 residues. CDR3 region: CASSLDGGPYGYTF. CDR3 in DNA: TGTGCCAGCAGTTTAGATGGAGGGCCCTATGGCTACACCTTC.

The chain's CDR3 is CASSIVWNTGELFF. The CDR3 region has the DNA TGTGCCAGTAGTATAGTCTGGAACACCGGGGAGCTGTTTTTT. The chain carries TRBV19 and TRBJ2-2; D gene uncertain. CDR1 LNHDA and CDR2 SQIVND come from the germline V gene (reference sequence). The CDR3 is 14 residues long. V shed 1 base and J shed 1 base, with 4 bases lying between them. Looking up the rest from reference TRBV19 and TRBJ2-2 gives the full variable domain: DGGITQSPKYLFRKEGQNVTLSCEQNLNHDAMYWYRQDPGQGLRLIYYSQIVNDFQKGDIAEGYSVSREKKESFPLTVTSAQKNPTAFYLCASSIVWNTGELFFGEGSRLTVL.

In the case of this clone: One end of the junction is discordant with germline, which a read error may explain. The CDR3: CATSPGQGLGGANGLTF. The CDR3 DNA reads TGTGCCACCTCTCCGGGACAGGGGTTGGGAGGGGCCAACGGCCTGACTTTC. The rearrangement links TRBV9 to TRBJ2-6; TRBD1 agrees at 10 bases. Germline values: CDR1 SGDLS, CDR2 YYNGEE. The CDR3 has 17 amino acids.

The gene calls are TRBV5-1 and TRBJ1-1; 9 bases are a match to TRBD1. The trim removed 0 bases at V and 0 bases at J, leaving 0 bases unmatched. Germline CDR1 is SGHRS and CDR2 is YFSETQ. The CDR3 has 15 amino acids. This chain's CDR3 is CASSLGTGVNTEAFF. The CDR3 region has the DNA TGCGCCAGCAGCTTGGGGACAGGGGTGAACACTGAAGCTTTCTTT.

The gene calls are TRBV15 and TRBJ1-1, with D unresolved. Germline values: CDR1 LNHNV, CDR2 YYDKDF (reference sequence). The CDR3 covers 13 residues. With 0 bases removed from V and 6 bases from J, the gap between germline ends came to 8 bases. Written as DNA, the CDR3 is TGTGCCACCAGCAGAGATCTGGCCGCTGAAGCTTTCTTT. It is translated as CATSRDLAAEAFF.

This sequence joins TRBV25-1 and TRBJ2-7; the D gene is possibly TRBD2 (6 bases). Trimming cost V 4 bases and J 2 bases, with 9 bases left between them. The CDR3 is made up of 13 amino acids. Germline CDR1 is MGHDK and CDR2 is SYGVNS. In DNA, the CDR3 is TGTGCCAGCAGTGGAAGACTAGCCTACGAGCAGTACTTC. Translating gives CASSGRLAYEQYF.

As to this clone: The same CDR3 is also encoded by other DNA sequences in this sample. The rearrangement links TRBV7-2 to TRBJ2-1; 8 bases match TRBD1. After removal of 4 bases from V and 0 bases from J, the junction contained 2 bases not matched to a gene. CDR1 and CDR2 from the germline V gene are SGHTA and FQGNSA. The CDR3 runs to 15 residues. This chain's CDR3 is CASSSDRGSYNEQFF. For the CDR3, the DNA is TGTGCCAGCAGCTCCGACAGGGGCTCCTACAATGAGCAGTTCTTC.

The rearrangement joins TRBV4-2 to TRBJ2-7; 7 bases agree with TRBD1. The length of the CDR3 is 17 residues. Unmatched junction bases numbered 12, after V lost 2 bases and J lost 2 bases. Germline V gene data show CDR1 as LGHNA and CDR2 as YNFKEQ. This CDR3 reads CASSQRQGQDFPYEQYF. In DNA form, the CDR3 reads TGTGCCAGCAGCCAACGTCAAGGACAGGACTTTCCCTACGAGCAGTACTTC.

The chain couples TRBV2 to TRBJ1-5; 7 bases line up with TRBD1. The V and J ends lost 3 bases and 6 bases, in that order; junction bases with no gene match: 5. This CDR3 is built from 14 residues. Germline assignment: CDR1 SNHLY and CDR2 FYNNEI. CDR3 nucleotide sequence: TGTGCCAGCAGTGAGGTCGACAGGGCTCAGCCCCAGCATTTT. Encoded protein: CASSEVDRAQPQHF.

The rearrangement joins TRBV28 to TRBJ1-3; D call uncertain. Trimming took 2 bases from V and 4 from J, leaving 15 bases between them. CDR1 is MDHEN, CDR2 SYDVKM, per germline. The CDR3 runs 16 residues. The CDR3 coding sequence is TGTGCCAGCAGTTTAAGTTGGAGTGAGTGGGGAAACACCATATATTTT. Translating it yields CASSLSWSEWGNTIYF.